The next 19 T cell receptor beta chains were all read from a single sample in a study of T cell responses to AZD1222 COVID-19 vaccine. Only in-frame clones appear in the TCRdb table, and some are missing; sequencing was by immunoSEQ multiplex PCR. The sample carries approximately 120,000 clones, 75% to 90% recorded once. This specimen was peripheral blood, taken 28 days after the second AZD1222 dose. These receptors were taken from an adult who received the AZD1222 COVID-19 vaccine.

This chain uses TRBV19 with TRBJ1-5; unclear D gene. V shed 6 bases and J shed 9 bases, with 9 bases lying between them. The CDR3 is 11 residues long. CDR1 LNHDA and CDR2 SQIVND come from the germline V gene (reference sequence). CDR3 loop: CASRSWGPQHF. The CDR3 nucleotides are TGTGCCAGTAGATCCTGGGGGCCCCAGCATTTT.

This clone was recorded a few times. The chain employs TRBV20-1 and TRBJ1-1; D remains ambiguous. Trimming removed 3 bases from V and 4 bases from J, with 18 bases in between. The CDR3 is made up of 15 amino acids. Germline assignment: CDR1 DFQATT and CDR2 SNEGSKA (reference sequence). The CDR3 is CSASRSGIRFTEAFF. CDR3 in DNA: TGCAGTGCTAGTAGGTCGGGGATCAGATTCACTGAAGCTTTCTTT.

This clone occurred once. V usage is TRBV11-2 and J usage is TRBJ1-4; D remains ambiguous. The CDR3 runs to 15 residues. Germline CDR1 reads SGHAT; CDR2 reads FQNNGV. Deletions cut 6 bases from V and 0 bases from J, with 11 bases between. For the CDR3, the DNA is TGTGCCAGCAGGCCCATACGAACAACTAATGAAAAACTGTTTTTT. This gives the protein CASRPIRTTNEKLFF.

CDR3 region: CASRRSGKENEKLFF. The CDR3 DNA follows: TGTGCCAGCAGAAGGTCGGGGAAGGAAAATGAAAAACTGTTTTTT. The chain carries TRBV6-5 and TRBJ1-4; D gene ambiguous. This CDR3 region has 15 residues. The germline CDR1 and CDR2 sequences are MNHEY and SVGAGI. Trimming cost V 6 bases and J 5 bases, with 16 bases left between them.

The genes are TRBV3-1 (or the pseudogene TRBV3-2) and TRBJ1-1; tentative D call: TRBD1 (5 bases). CDR1 and CDR2 (germline): LGHDT, YNNKEL (reference sequence). The length of the CDR3 is 14 residues. The ends were cut back, 4 bases at V and 6 bases at J, with 15 bases in the middle. The CDR3 protein is CASSPPGGWAEAFF. The CDR3 DNA is TGTGCCAGCAGCCCCCCCGGGGGGTGGGCTGAAGCTTTCTTT.

The chain is built from TRBV5-1 and TRBJ1-5; D is undetermined. CDR1 is SGHRS and CDR2 is YFSETQ in the germline V gene. V lost 10 bases to trimming and J lost 1 base, with 21 bases between them. This CDR3 region has 16 residues. The CDR3 reads CASSLSGVGSNQPQHF. The CDR3, as DNA: TGCGCCTCCAGCTTAAGCGGGGTCGGGAGCAATCAGCCCCAGCATTTT.

The chain combines TRBV4-3 with TRBJ1-1; D may be TRBD1 (5 bases). The CDR3 spans 17 residues. V lost 2 bases, J lost 0 bases, and 16 bases lay in between. Germline V gives CDR1 LGHNA, CDR2 YSLEER. As DNA, the CDR3 is TGCGCCAGCAGCCAAAGAGGGACGGCTGATATGAACACTGAAGCTTTCTTT. It encodes CASSQRGTADMNTEAFF.

This clone was detected only once. This chain links TRBV4-1 with TRBJ1-1, with D possibly being TRBD1 (5 bases). The V gene lost 4 bases and the J gene lost 3 bases, with 15 bases spanning the gap. CDR1 and CDR2 from the germline V gene are MGHRA and YSYEKL. This CDR3 is built from 15 residues. The CDR3 is CASSLGHAPYTEAFF. The CDR3 DNA follows: TGCGCCAGCAGCCTTGGACACGCCCCTTACACTGAAGCTTTCTTT.

The table lists this clone with a count of one. V gene TRBV6-2 or TRBV6-3 combines with J gene TRBJ2-1, with TRBD2 matching over 12 bases. Germline V gene data show CDR1 as MNHEY and CDR2 as SVGEGT. The CDR3 extends over 16 amino acids. V was clipped by 0 bases and J by 6 bases; unmatched bases: 3. The CDR3 is CASSYSLAGGRNEQFF. DNA for the CDR3: TGTGCCAGCAGTTACTCGCTAGCGGGGGGGCGCAATGAGCAGTTCTTC.

This chain joins TRBV2 and TRBJ2-7; TRBD1 matches 11 bases. This CDR3 is 14 amino acids long. From germline, CDR1 is SNHLY and CDR2 FYNNEI. Trimming took 7 bases from V and 4 from J; bases not matched to a gene: 6. The CDR3: CASKVDRGRYEQYF. For the CDR3, the DNA is TGTGCCAGCAAGGTGGACAGGGGGCGATACGAGCAGTACTTC.

The chain employs TRBV12-3 or TRBV12-4 and TRBJ1-1; possibly TRBD1 for D (5 bases). There are 13 residues in the CDR3. V gave up 5 bases and J gave up 1 base, with 8 bases separating them. Here the CDR3 reads CASSGTTNTEAFF. DNA of the CDR3: TGTGCCAGCAGTGGGACGACGAACACTGAAGCTTTCTTT.

The V gene is TRBV3-1 (or the pseudogene TRBV3-2), the J gene TRBJ1-1; D gene unclear. There are 14 residues in the CDR3. CDR1 LGHDT and CDR2 YNNKEL come from the germline V gene (reference sequence). Trimming took off 1 base at V and 5 bases at J, with 11 bases between the two ends. This CDR3 is CASSQGSTWTEAFF. In nucleotides, the CDR3 is TGTGCCAGCAGCCAAGGATCCACGTGGACTGAAGCTTTCTTT.

CDR3 in amino acids: CASSDSGGGTQYF. As DNA, the CDR3 is TGCGCCAGCAGTGATAGCGGTGGCGGGACCCAGTACTTC. V gene TRBV10-1 combines with J gene TRBJ2-5; TRBD2 is a possible D gene (6 bases). The V gene's germline CDR1 is WNHNN and CDR2 SYGVQD (reference sequence). The CDR3 totals 13 residues. Deletions cut 3 bases from V and 7 bases from J, with 12 bases between.

The chain joins TRBV2 to TRBJ1-1, with a possible D match to TRBD1 (5 bases). The CDR3 runs 12 residues. Looked up from germline, CDR1 is SNHLY and CDR2 is FYNNEI. The V gene lost 7 bases and the J gene lost 1 base, with 7 bases spanning the gap. The CDR3 sequence: CASKTGNTEAFF. CDR3 nucleotides: TGTGCCAGCAAAACAGGGAACACTGAAGCTTTCTTT.

The V and J genes are TRBV19 and TRBJ1-2; 8 bases are a match to TRBD1. Germline CDR1 reads LNHDA; CDR2 reads SQIVND (reference sequence). The CDR3 runs 15 residues. The V and J ends lost 3 bases and 4 bases, in that order; junction bases with no gene match: 7. CDR3 sequence: CASSMGDRPVYGYTF. CDR3 bases: TGTGCCAGTAGTATGGGGGACAGGCCCGTCTATGGCTACACCTTC.

The rearrangement uses TRBV9 and TRBJ1-1; the D is unclear. V lost 4 bases to trimming and J lost 1 base, with 11 bases between them. This CDR3 has 14 residues. CDR1 and CDR2 (germline): SGDLS, YYNGEE. Written as DNA, the CDR3 is TGTGCCAGCAGCTTCACCTTTGGGAACACTGAAGCTTTCTTT. Its protein is CASSFTFGNTEAFF.

The chain uses TRBV6-2 or TRBV6-3 and TRBJ2-5; 7 bases are a match to TRBD1. V gave up 6 bases and J gave up 0 bases; unmatched junction bases: 1. The CDR3 is 13 residues long. Germline V lookup: CDR1 MNHEY, CDR2 SVGEGT. CDR3 region: CASSRGNQETQYF. In DNA form, the CDR3 reads TGTGCCAGCAGCAGGGGGAACCAAGAGACCCAGTACTTC.

This clone was recorded a few times. This chain links TRBV28 with TRBJ1-1; the D is unclear. The germline V gene encodes CDR1 MDHEN and CDR2 SYDVKM. Trimming pared 7 bases from V and 3 bases from J, leaving 6 bases between. This CDR3 is built from 11 residues. The CDR3 reads CASILYTEAFF. The CDR3 nucleotides are TGTGCCAGCATCCTTTACACTGAAGCTTTCTTT. Filled out from reference TRBV28 and TRBJ1-1, the complete variable domain reads DVKVTQSSRYLVKRTGEKVFLECVQDMDHENMFWYRQDPGLGLRLIYFSYDVKMKEKGDIPEGYSVSREKKERFSLILESASTNQTSMYLCASILYTEAFFGQGTRLTVV.

The gene calls are TRBV3-1 (or the pseudogene TRBV3-2) and TRBJ2-7; 14 nucleotides agree with TRBD2. CDR3 size: 19 residues. Trimming at V came to 0 bases and at J to 3 bases, leaving 10 bases not matched to a gene. Germline-derived CDR1 and CDR2 are LGHDT and YNNKEL (reference sequence). CDR3 amino acids: CASSQDGRGLAGAYYEQYF. CDR3 nucleotides: TGTGCCAGCAGCCAAGATGGGAGGGGACTAGCGGGGGCCTACTACGAGCAGTACTTC.